This T cell receptor beta chain was captured by sequencing in a study of T cells after yellow fever vaccination. On the study more broadly: When fractions had low cell numbers, they were prepared with SMART-Seq v4 Ultra Low Input.

TCRdb reanalysed the 5' RACE reads using MiXCR and keeps one entry per CDR3 protein. The sample has under 400,000 distinct CDR3 sequences; under 15% are singletons. This clonotype appeared a few times. The sequences come from CD4+ T cells sorted from PBMCs, collected 15 days after the yellow fever booster vaccination. The clonotype was recovered from a man in his late teens or twenties who received the YFV17D yellow fever vaccine.

CDR3 nucleotides: TGTGCCAGCAGCCAAGATCTCGTAGAGACCCAGTACTTC. As protein: CASSQDLVETQYF. The rearrangement links TRBV4-2 to TRBJ2-5; D remains unclear. Germline V gene sequence: CDR1 LGHNA, CDR2 YNFKEQ. V was cut by 0 bases and J by 4 bases, with 6 bases left in between. The CDR3 totals 13 residues.